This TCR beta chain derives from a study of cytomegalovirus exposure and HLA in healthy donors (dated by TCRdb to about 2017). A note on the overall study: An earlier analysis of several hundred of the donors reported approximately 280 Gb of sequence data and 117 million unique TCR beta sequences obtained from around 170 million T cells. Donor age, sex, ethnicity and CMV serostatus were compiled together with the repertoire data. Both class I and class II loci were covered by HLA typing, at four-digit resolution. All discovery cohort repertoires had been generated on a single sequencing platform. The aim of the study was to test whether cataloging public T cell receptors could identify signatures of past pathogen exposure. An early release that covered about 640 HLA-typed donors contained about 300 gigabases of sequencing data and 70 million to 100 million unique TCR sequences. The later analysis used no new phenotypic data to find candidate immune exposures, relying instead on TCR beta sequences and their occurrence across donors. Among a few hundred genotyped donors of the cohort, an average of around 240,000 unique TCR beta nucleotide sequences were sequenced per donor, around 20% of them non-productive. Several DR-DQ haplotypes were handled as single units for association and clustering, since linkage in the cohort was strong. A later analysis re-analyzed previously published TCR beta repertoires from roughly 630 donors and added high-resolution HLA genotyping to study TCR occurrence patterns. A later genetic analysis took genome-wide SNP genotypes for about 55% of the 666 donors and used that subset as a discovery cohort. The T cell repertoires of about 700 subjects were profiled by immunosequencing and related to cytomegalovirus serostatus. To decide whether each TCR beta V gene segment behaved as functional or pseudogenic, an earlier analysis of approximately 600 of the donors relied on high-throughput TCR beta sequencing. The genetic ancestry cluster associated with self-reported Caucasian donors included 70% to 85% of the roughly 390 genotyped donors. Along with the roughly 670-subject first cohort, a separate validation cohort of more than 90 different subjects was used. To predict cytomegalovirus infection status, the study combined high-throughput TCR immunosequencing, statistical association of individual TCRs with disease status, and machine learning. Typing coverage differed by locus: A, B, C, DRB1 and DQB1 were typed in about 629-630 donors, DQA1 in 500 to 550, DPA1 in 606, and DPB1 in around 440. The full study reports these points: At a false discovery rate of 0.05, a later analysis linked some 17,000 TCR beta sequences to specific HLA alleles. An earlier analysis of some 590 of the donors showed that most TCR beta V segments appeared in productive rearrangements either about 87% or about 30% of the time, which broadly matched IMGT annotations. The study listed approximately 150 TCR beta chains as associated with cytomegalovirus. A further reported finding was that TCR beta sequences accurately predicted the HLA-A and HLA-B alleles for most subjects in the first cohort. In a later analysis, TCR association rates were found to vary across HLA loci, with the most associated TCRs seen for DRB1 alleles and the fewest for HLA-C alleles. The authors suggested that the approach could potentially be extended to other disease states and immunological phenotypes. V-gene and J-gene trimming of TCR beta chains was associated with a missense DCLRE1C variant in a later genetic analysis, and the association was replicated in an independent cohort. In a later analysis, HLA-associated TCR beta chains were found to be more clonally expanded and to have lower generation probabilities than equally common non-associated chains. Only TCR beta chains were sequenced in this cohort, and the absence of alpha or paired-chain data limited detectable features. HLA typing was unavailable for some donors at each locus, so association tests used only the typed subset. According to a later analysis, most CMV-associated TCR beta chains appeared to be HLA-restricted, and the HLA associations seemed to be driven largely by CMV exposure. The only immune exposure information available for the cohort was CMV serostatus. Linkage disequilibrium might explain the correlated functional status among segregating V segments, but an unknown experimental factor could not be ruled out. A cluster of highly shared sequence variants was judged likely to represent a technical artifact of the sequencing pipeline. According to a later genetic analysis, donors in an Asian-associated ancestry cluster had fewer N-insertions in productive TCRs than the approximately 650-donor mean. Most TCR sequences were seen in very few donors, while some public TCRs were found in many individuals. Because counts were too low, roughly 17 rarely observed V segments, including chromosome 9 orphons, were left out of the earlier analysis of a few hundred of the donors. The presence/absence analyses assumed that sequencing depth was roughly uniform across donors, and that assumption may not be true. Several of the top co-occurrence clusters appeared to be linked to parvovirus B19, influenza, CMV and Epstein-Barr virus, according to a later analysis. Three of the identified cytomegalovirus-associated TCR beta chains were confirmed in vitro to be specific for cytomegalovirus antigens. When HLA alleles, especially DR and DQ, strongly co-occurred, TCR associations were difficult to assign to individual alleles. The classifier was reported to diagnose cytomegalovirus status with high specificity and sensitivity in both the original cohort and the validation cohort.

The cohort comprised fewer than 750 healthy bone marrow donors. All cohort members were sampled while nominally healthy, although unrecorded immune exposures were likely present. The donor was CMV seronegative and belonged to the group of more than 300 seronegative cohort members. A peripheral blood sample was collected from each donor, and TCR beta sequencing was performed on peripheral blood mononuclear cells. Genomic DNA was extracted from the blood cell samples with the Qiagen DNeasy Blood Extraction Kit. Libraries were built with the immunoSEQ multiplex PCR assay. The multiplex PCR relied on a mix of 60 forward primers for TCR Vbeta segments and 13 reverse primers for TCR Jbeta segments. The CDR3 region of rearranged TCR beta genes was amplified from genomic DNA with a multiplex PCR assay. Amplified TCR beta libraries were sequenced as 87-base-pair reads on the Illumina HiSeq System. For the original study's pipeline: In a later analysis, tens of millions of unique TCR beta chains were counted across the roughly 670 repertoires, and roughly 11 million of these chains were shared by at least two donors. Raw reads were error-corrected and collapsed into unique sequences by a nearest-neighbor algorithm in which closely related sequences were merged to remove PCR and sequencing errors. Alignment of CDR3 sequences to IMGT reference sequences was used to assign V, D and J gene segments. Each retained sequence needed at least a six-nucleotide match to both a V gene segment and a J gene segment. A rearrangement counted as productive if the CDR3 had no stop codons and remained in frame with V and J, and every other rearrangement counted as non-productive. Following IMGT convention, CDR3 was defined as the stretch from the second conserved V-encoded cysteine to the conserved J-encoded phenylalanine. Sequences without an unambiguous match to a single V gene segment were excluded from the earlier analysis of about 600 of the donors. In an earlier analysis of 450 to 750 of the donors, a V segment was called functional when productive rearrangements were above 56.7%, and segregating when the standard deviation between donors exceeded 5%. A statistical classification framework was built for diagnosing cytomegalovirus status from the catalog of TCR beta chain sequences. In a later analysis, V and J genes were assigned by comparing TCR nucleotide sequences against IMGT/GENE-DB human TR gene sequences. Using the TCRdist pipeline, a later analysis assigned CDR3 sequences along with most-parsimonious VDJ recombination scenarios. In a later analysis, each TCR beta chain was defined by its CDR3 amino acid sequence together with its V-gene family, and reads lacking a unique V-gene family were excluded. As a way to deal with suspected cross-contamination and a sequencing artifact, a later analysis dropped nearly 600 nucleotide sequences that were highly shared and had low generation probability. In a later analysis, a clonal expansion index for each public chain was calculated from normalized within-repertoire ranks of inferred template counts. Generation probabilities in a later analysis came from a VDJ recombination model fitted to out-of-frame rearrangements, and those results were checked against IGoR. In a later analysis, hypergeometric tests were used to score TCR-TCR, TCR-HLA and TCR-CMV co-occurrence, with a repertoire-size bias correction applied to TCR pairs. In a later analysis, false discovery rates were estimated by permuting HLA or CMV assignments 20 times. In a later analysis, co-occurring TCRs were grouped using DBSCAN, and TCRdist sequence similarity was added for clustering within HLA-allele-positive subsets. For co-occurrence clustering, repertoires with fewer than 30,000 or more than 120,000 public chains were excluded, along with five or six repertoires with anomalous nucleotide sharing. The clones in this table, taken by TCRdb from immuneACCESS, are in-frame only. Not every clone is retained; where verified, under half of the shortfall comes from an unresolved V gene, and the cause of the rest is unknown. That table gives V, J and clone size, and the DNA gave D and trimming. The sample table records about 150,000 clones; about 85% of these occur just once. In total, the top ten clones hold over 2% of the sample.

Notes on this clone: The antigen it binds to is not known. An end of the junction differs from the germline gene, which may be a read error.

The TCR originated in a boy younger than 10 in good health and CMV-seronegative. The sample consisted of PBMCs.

The CDR3: CASASGPSGGSDMQYF. The DNA sequence is given as TGTGCTAGTGCCTCCGGCCCAAGCGGGGGATCAGATATGCAGTATTTT. The rearrangement combines TRBV12-5 with TRBJ2-3; the central 8 bases match TRBD2. The CDR3 measures 16 amino acids from cysteine to phenylalanine. The DNA shown is the 48-base CDR3, in frame from base 1. According to the germline V gene, CDR1 reads LGHNT and CDR2 reads FRNRAP.